One sample yielded the 3 T cell receptor beta chains listed below, sequenced in a study of cytomegalovirus exposure and HLA in healthy donors. The PCR used 60 Vbeta and 13 Jbeta primers. Only in-frame clones appear in the TCRdb table, and some are missing; sequencing was by immunoSEQ multiplex PCR. This sample's clone table lists about 130,000 clones. Sequenced input: PBMCs. The receptors here all came from a woman between 40 and 55 years old in good health and CMV-seropositive.

The CDR3 spells CASSSTVGGTTKQYF. The CDR3 DNA reads TGTGCCAGCAGTTCTACAGTGGGTGGGACTACGAAGCAGTACTTC. The V gene is TRBV27, the J gene TRBJ2-5; 7 nucleotides align to TRBD2. V lost 4 bases and J lost 11; bases outside the gene matches: 16. The germline V gene encodes CDR1 MNHEY and CDR2 SMNVEV (reference sequence). There are 15 residues in the CDR3.

This chain connects TRBV5-6 to TRBJ1-4; TRBD1 might be the D (5 bases). This CDR3 comprises 15 residues. CDR1 is SGHDT and CDR2 is YYEEEE in the germline V gene. V lost 4 bases and J lost 4, with 14 bases in between. CDR3 in amino acids: CASSAQQAYNEKLFF. CDR3 bases: TGTGCCAGCAGCGCGCAACAGGCTTATAATGAAAAACTGTTTTTT.

V and J are TRBV7-2 and TRBJ2-2; 14 bases fit TRBD2. After removal of 4 bases from V and 4 bases from J, the junction contained 5 bases not matched to a gene. Germline CDR1 reads SGHTA; CDR2 reads FQGNSA. The CDR3 runs to 17 residues. The CDR3 here is CASSSDGTSGSTGELFF. The CDR3 bases are TGTGCCAGCAGCTCCGATGGGACTAGCGGGAGCACCGGGGAGCTGTTTTTT. The full variable domain, rest sourced from reference TRBV7-2 and TRBJ2-2, is GAGVSQSPSNKVTEKGKDVELRCDPISGHTALYWYRQSLGQGLEFLIYFQGNSAPDKSGLPSDRFSAERTGGSVSTLTIQRTQQEDSAVYLCASSSDGTSGSTGELFFGEGSRLTVL.